This T cell receptor (beta chain) was obtained from a study of type 1 and type 2 diabetes patients. Study-level background: Samples came from type 1 diabetic, type 2 diabetic or nondiabetic people, recruited in China.

The CDR3 runs 14 residues. V dropped 6 bases and J dropped 6 bases, with 17 bases sitting between them. Germline CDR1 and CDR2: SGHAT and FQNNGV. This clonotype was counted between two and nine times. Its antigen is as yet unknown. No donor had another autoimmune disease or recent infection within four weeks. Study-level points and caveats: Unmatched age and gender across groups might bias interpretation.

Amplification started from genomic DNA. A primer set of 30 forward and 13 reverse primers amplified the CDR3. TCRdb reprocessed the multiplex PCR reads via MiXCR and lists one record per CDR3 protein. The sample has fewer than 300,000 distinct CDR3 sequences; 40% to 50% are singletons. J is TRBJ1-1 and V is TRBV11-2; a possible D gene is TRBD1 (5 bases). The clonotype was recovered from a man between 18 and 29 years old with type 2 diabetes. The material sequenced was peripheral blood mononuclear cells (PBMCs). The CDR3 region is CASRGVSSRSEAFF. In DNA, the CDR3 is TGTGCCAGCAGGGGGGTCTCCAGCCGCTCTGAAGCTTTCTTT.